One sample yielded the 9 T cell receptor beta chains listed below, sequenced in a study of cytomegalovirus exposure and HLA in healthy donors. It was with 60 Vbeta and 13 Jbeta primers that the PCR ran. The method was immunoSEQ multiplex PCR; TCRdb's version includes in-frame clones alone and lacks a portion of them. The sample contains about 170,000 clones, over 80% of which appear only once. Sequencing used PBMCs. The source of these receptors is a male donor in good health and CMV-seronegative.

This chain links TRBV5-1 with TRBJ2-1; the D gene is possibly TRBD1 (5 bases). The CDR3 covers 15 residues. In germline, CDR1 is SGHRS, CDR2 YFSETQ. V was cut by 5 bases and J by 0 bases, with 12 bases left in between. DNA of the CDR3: TGCGCCAGCAGGGTTGACAGCAGCTCCTACAATGAGCAGTTCTTC. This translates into CASRVDSSSYNEQFF.

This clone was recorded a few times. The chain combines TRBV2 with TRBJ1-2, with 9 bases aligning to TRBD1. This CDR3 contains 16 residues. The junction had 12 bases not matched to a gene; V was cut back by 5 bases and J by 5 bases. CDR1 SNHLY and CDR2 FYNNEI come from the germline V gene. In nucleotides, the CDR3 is TGTGCCAGCAGTTTTGACAGGGGGATAGGATTATATGGCTACACCTTC. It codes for CASSFDRGIGLYGYTF.

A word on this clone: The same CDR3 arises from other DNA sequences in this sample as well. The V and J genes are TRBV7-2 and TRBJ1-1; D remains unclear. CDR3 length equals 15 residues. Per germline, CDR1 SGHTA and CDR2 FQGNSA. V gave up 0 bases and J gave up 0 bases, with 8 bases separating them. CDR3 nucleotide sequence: TGTGCCAGCAGCTTAGCCCGGGGAATGAACACTGAAGCTTTCTTT. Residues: CASSLARGMNTEAFF.

The CDR3 DNA reads TGTGCCAGTAGGATATACGTGGCACGACAAACCTACGAGCAGTACTTC. This translates into CASRIYVARQTYEQYF. The rearrangement links TRBV19 to TRBJ2-7; D gene ambiguous. The germline gives CDR1 LNHDA, CDR2 SQIVND (reference sequence). The CDR3 has 16 amino acids. Trimming took off 6 bases at V and 2 bases at J, with 20 bases between the two ends.

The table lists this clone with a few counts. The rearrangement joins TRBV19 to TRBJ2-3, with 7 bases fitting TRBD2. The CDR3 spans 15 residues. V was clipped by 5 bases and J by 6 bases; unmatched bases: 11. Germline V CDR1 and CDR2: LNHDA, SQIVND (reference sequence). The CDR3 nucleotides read TGTGCCAGTAGTCCGATTCAACTAGCGCCCGATACGCAGTATTTT. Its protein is CASSPIQLAPDTQYF.

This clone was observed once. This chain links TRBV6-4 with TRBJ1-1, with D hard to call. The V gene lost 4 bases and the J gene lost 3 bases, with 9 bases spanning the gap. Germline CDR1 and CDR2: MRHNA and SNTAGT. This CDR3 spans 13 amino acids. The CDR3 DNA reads TGTGCCAGCAGTGTTTCGGGAGACACTGAAGCTTTCTTT. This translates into CASSVSGDTEAFF.

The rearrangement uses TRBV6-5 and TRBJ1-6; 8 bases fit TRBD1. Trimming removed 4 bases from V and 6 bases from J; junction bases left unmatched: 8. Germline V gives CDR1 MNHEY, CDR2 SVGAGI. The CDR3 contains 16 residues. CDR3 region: CASSSIRGPVNSPLHF. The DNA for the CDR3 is TGTGCCAGCAGTTCGATCAGGGGGCCGGTTAATTCACCCCTCCACTTT.

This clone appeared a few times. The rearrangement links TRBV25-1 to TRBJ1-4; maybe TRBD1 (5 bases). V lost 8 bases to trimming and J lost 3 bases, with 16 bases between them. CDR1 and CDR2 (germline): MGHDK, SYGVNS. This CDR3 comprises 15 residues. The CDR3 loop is CASRNSGLANEKLFF. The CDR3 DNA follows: TGTGCCAGCCGGAACTCAGGGTTAGCTAATGAAAAACTGTTTTTT.

Here the CDR3 reads CTSSQGDRGEQYF. For the CDR3, the DNA is TGCACCAGCAGCCAAGGGGACAGGGGCGAGCAGTACTTC. The chain combines TRBV1 with TRBJ2-7; TRBD1 is the table's D call and was not checked against the DNA. TRBV1 counts as a pseudogene. There are 13 residues in the CDR3.